This T cell receptor beta chain emerged from a study of radiation and T cells in renal cell carcinoma. Noted time point: blood 4 weeks post-SBRT, at nephrectomy. The treatment: 15 Gy SBRT to primary tumor, nephrectomy 4 weeks later. Radiation-treated patients gave blood at baseline, week 2 and week 4. Germline CDR1 reads SSHAT; CDR2 reads FNYEAQ (reference sequence). The CDR3 consists of 14 residues. Assay: immunoSEQ multiplex PCR; the TCRdb copy retains only in-frame clones and omits some. The sample has fewer than 200,000 clones; 88% are singletons. Of note for this clone: A read error may produce the germline difference seen at one junction end.

The sample consisted of blood, taken from a patient whose treatment included radiotherapy and nephrectomy. The V and J genes are TRBV7-7 and TRBJ2-5; 7 positions agree with TRBD1. This clonotype originated in a woman between 50 and 59 years old with renal cell carcinoma. CDR3 sequence: CASSSTGAEETQYF. CDR3 in DNA: TGTGCTAGCAGCTCTACAGGGGCGGAGGAGACCCAGTACTTC.